Presented here are 14 T cell receptor beta chains from one specimen sequenced in a study of post-analysis software for immune sequencing data. Points from the study as a whole: TRBV5-6, TRBV5-1 and TRBV20-1 belonged to a set of about five TRBV segments that were more frequent in patients than controls.

For these receptors, no antigen is known. The TCR beta cDNA libraries carried unique molecular identifiers. TCRdb fed the PCR reads into MiXCR, producing one record per CDR3 protein. The sample shows 700,000 to 800,000 distinct CDR3 sequences, 25% to 30% of them seen only once. The sequencing input was blood. All receptors derive from a girl under 18 with multiple sclerosis.

This clonotype came up many times. The chain is built from TRBV20-1 and TRBJ2-1, with D uncertain. CDR1 is DFQATT, CDR2 SNEGSKA, per germline (reference sequence). The CDR3 contains 12 residues. The ends were cut back, 3 bases at V and 8 bases at J, with 11 bases in the middle. This chain's CDR3 is CSASGPQYEQFF. The CDR3 DNA is TGCAGTGCTAGCGGCCCACAATATGAGCAGTTCTTC.

The V and J genes are TRBV4-3 and TRBJ2-7; 10 nucleotides align to TRBD2. This CDR3 comprises 17 residues. The J segment lost 3 bases and the V segment lost 4 bases, leaving 12 bases of the junction unmatched. Germline lookup yields CDR1 LGHNA and CDR2 YSLEER. The CDR3 DNA reads TGCGCCAGCAGCCTTACCGGGGGGCTAGCGGGAGACTACGAGCAGTACTTC. Translation: CASSLTGGLAGDYEQYF.

Note on this clonotype: A much larger clone differs by one base, so this may be a read error. CDR3 amino acids: CNSIRFKQETQYF. CDR3 sequence (DNA): TGCAACTCAATCCGCTTTAAACAAGAGACCCAGTACTTC. V and J are TRBV29-1 and TRBJ2-5; no definite D call. CDR1 is SQVTM and CDR2 is ANQGSEA in the germline V gene. The CDR3 covers 13 residues.

This clonotype was counted at least ten times. One junction end disagrees with the germline gene, perhaps due to a read error. The chain carries TRBV5-1 and TRBJ2-5; no clear D. CDR3 length: 12 amino acids. CDR1 is SGHRS, CDR2 YFSETQ, per germline. The CDR3 protein is CASSLTEETQYF. The CDR3 DNA follows: TGTGCCAGCAGCCTAACCGAAGAGACCCAGTACTTC. Drawing the rest from reference TRBV5-1 and TRBJ2-5, the complete variable domain is KAGVTQTPRYLIKTRGQQVTLSCSPISGHRSVSWYQQTPGQGLQFLFEYFSETQRNKGNFPGRFSGRQFSNSRSEMNVSTLELGDSALYLCASSLTEETQYFGPGTRLLVL.

This clonotype was observed a few times. The V gene is TRBV20-1, the J gene TRBJ2-1; 8 bases line up with TRBD2. V gave up 6 bases and J gave up 4 bases; unmatched junction bases: 5. The CDR3 extends over 13 amino acids. The germline CDR1 and CDR2 sequences are DFQATT and SNEGSKA (reference sequence). CDR3 in DNA: TGCAGTGCCGGGAGGGCCCCTTACAATGAGCAGTTCTTC. It codes for CSAGRAPYNEQFF.

The chain recombines TRBV5-5 with TRBJ2-1; the D gene is possibly TRBD2 (6 bases). Germline V gene sequence: CDR1 SGHKS, CDR2 YYEKEE (reference sequence). CDR3 length equals 11 residues. Trimming took off 4 bases at V and 15 bases at J, with 14 bases between the two ends. CDR3 sequence: CASSRYGSTFF. CDR3 DNA: TGTGCCAGCAGCCGGTACGGGAGTACGTTCTTC. Complete variable domain (other parts from reference TRBV5-5 and TRBJ2-1): DAGVTQSPTHLIKTRGQQVTLRCSPISGHKSVSWYQQVLGQGPQFIFQYYEKEERGRGNFPDRFSARQFPNYSSELNVNALLLGDSALYLCASSRYGSTFFGPGTRLTVL.

This clonotype was counted ten times or more. The chain carries TRBV15 and TRBJ2-7; no clear D gene. The CDR3 is 12 residues long. Germline lookup yields CDR1 LNHNV and CDR2 YYDKDF (reference sequence). Trimming cost V 3 bases and J 4 bases, with 7 bases left between them. The CDR3 nucleotides are TGTGCCACCAGCAGTCGTTATTACGAGCAGTACTTC. This gives the protein CATSSRYYEQYF.

Remarks on this clonotype: The germline gene is not matched at one end of the junction; a read error may be the cause. This chain joins TRBV7-2 and TRBJ2-2; D gene unclear. Germline CDR1 reads SGHTA; CDR2 reads FQGNSA. The CDR3 sequence is 14 residues long. The CDR3 coding sequence is TGTGTCAGCAGCGTCAAGCCGGTCACCGGGGAGCTGTTTTTT. Its protein is CVSSVKPVTGELFF.

The chain uses TRBV7-2 and TRBJ1-2, with D tentatively TRBD1 (5 bases). The length of the CDR3 is 16 residues. Per germline, CDR1 SGHTA and CDR2 FQGNSA. Trimming shortened V by 7 bases and J by 4 bases, and 22 bases separated the two germline ends. CDR3 DNA sequence: TGTGCCAGCACCTCGGGTCCCCCGGGGGGTGTCTATGGCTACACCTTC. It codes for CASTSGPPGGVYGYTF.

This clonotype has just a few counts. The rearrangement uses TRBV20-1 and TRBJ2-7, with D tentatively TRBD2 (7 bases). Germline V gene sequence: CDR1 DFQATT, CDR2 SNEGSKA (reference sequence). Trimming removed 2 bases from V and 6 bases from J, with 17 bases in between. CDR3 length equals 14 residues. CDR3 loop: CSARQGGGPSEQYF. DNA for the CDR3: TGCAGTGCTAGACAGGGAGGGGGTCCGAGCGAGCAGTACTTC.

This clonotype appeared a few times. The chain combines TRBV6-2 or TRBV6-3 with TRBJ2-6, with 7 bases fitting TRBD1. The J segment lost 0 bases and the V segment lost 5 bases, leaving 10 bases of the junction unmatched. The CDR3 sequence is 18 residues long. The germline gives CDR1 MNHEY, CDR2 SVGEGT. This CDR3 reads CASSRLRGTFSGANVLTF. The DNA of the CDR3 is TGTGCCAGCAGTCGCCTCAGGGGGACCTTCTCTGGGGCCAACGTCCTGACTTTC.

For this clonotype: At one end, the junction sequence differs from germline, possibly due to a read error. The chain combines TRBV6-1 with TRBJ2-6; no reliable D call. CDR1 MNHNS and CDR2 SASEGT come from the germline V gene. This CDR3 comprises 17 residues. CDR3 DNA: TGTGCCAACAGTGAAGCATCCTGGAGAGCTGGGGCCAACGTCCTGACTTTC. It yields the protein CANSEASWRAGANVLTF.

The gene calls are TRBV5-1 and TRBJ2-3; possibly TRBD1 for D (5 bases). Looked up from germline, CDR1 is SGHRS and CDR2 is YFSETQ. V was clipped by 4 bases and J by 10 bases, with 19 bases between them. The CDR3 length is 14 residues. CDR3 sequence (DNA): TGCGCCAGCAGCCAAGGGGTTCACCCCGGTGCGCAGTATTTT. As protein: CASSQGVHPGAQYF.

This clonotype was recorded at least ten times. V gene TRBV6-5 combines with J gene TRBJ1-2, with 7 bases fitting TRBD1. Germline trimming cut 6 bases from V and 3 bases from J; bases unmatched to any gene: 10. The CDR3 runs 15 residues. Germline values: CDR1 MNHEY, CDR2 SVGAGI. The CDR3 DNA follows: TGTGCCAGCAGCCAGACTGGACAGGACCACTATGGCTACACCTTC. This gives the protein CASSQTGQDHYGYTF.